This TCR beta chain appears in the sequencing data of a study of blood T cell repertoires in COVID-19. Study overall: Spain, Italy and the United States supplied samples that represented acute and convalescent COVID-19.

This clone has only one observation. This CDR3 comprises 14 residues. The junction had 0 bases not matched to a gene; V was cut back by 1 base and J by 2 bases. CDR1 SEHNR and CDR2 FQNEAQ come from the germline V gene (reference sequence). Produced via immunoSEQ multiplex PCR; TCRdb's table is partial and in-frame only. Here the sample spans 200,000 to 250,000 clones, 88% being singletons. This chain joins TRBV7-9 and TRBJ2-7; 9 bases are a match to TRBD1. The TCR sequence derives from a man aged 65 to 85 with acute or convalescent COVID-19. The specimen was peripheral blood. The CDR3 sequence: CASSLGTGAYEQYF. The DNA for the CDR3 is TGTGCCAGCAGCTTAGGGACAGGGGCCTACGAGCAGTACTTC.